A single sample gave rise to the 6 T cell receptor beta chains below, sequenced in a study of blood T cells in healthy people across ages. With a J-beta primer mix and a sample-barcoded 5' primer, a second PCR ran about 6 to 11 cycles. TCRdb analysed the 5' RACE reads with MiXCR anew, one entry per CDR3 protein. The table records hundreds of thousands of distinct CDR3 sequences, approximately 48% of them present only once. Material for sequencing was blood. The receptors stem from a man aged 55 to 70 in good health.

Only a few counts were recorded for this clonotype. V usage is TRBV27 and J usage is TRBJ2-7, with 7 bases identical to TRBD1. CDR1 is MNHEY and CDR2 is SMNVEV in the germline V gene (reference sequence). There are 14 residues in the CDR3. Unmatched junction bases numbered 5, after V lost 4 bases and J lost 2 bases. CDR3 sequence reads: CASSWGQNAYEQYF. The CDR3 DNA reads as TGTGCCAGCAGTTGGGGACAGAACGCCTACGAGCAGTACTTC.

This clonotype was counted at least ten times. The chain couples TRBV30 to TRBJ2-7; 11 bases fit TRBD1. The CDR3 sequence is 14 residues long. V dropped 2 bases and J dropped 5; count of bases not matched to a gene: 5. The germline V gene has CDR1 GTSNPN and CDR2 SVGIG (reference sequence). The CDR3 is CAWSPGTGGDEQYF. The CDR3 bases are TGTGCCTGGAGTCCCGGGACAGGGGGGGACGAGCAGTACTTC.

The chain couples TRBV5-1 to TRBJ2-2, with D hard to call. Per the germline V gene, CDR1 is SGHRS and CDR2 is YFSETQ. Trimming took 0 bases from V and 1 from J, leaving 4 bases between them. The CDR3 is 14 residues long. The CDR3 protein is CASSLDRNTGELFF. The CDR3 DNA is TGCGCCAGCAGCTTGGACAGGAACACCGGGGAGCTGTTTTTT.

This clonotype was seen a single time. The V and J genes are TRBV7-2 and TRBJ2-1, with 10 bases that match TRBD2. Trimming at V came to 5 bases and at J to 3 bases, leaving 7 bases not matched to a gene. Germline V gives CDR1 SGHTA, CDR2 FQGNSA. The CDR3 runs 16 residues. Here the CDR3 reads CASSRIRTSGYNEQFF. In DNA form, the CDR3 reads TGTGCCAGCAGCCGAATTCGGACTAGCGGCTACAATGAGCAGTTCTTC.

The chain employs TRBV20-1 and TRBJ2-7, with D possibly being TRBD2 (6 bases). The CDR3 loop spans 13 amino acids. CDR1 is DFQATT, CDR2 SNEGSKA, per germline (reference sequence). With 6 bases removed from V and 6 bases from J, the gap between germline ends came to 18 bases. The DNA of the CDR3 is TGCAGTGCCACCCGGACTACCTCGGGCGAGCAGTACTTC. Amino acid sequence: CSATRTTSGEQYF.

V is TRBV28 and J is TRBJ1-2; D uncertain. This CDR3 spans 15 amino acids. Germline values: CDR1 MDHEN, CDR2 SYDVKM. The V and J ends lost 7 bases and 4 bases respectively, with 19 bases between them. CDR3 sequence reads: CASNSRVFLGYGYTF. CDR3 coding DNA: TGTGCCAGCAACTCTCGGGTCTTCCTAGGCTATGGCTACACCTTC.